These T cell receptor beta chains were read from a single sample in a study of beta chain features in type 1 diabetes. Assay: immunoSEQ multiplex PCR; the TCRdb copy retains only in-frame clones and omits some. The table lists around 260,000 clones, roughly 20% of them singletons. Sequenced sample: naive CD4+ T cells from blood. Source of these receptors: a woman aged 35 to 49 with type 1 diabetes. Both conserved end residues are part of each CDR3.

V	J	length	CDR3
TRBV4-1	TRBJ2-1	17	CASSQGGGRDSYNEQFF
TRBV7-2	TRBJ2-7	13	CASSTRSGDEQYF
TRBV2	TRBJ1-1	13	CASSYNRGTEAFF
TRBV2	TRBJ1-1	15	CASSEAGRGNTEAFF
TRBV19	TRBJ1-5	13	CASSRTGTQPQHF
TRBV7-2	TRBJ2-2	16	CASSSGQPSNTGELFF
TRBV4-3	TRBJ2-7	17	CASSRGTSGRSSYEQYF
TRBV9	TRBJ1-2	13	CASSPGQNYGYTF
TRBV7-2	TRBJ2-1	13	CASSLGSYNEQFF
TRBV7-2	TRBJ2-7	15	CASSPPGRGKGEQYF
TRBV28	TRBJ2-1	15	CASSLGGRAGNEQFF
TRBV4-2	TRBJ2-1	14	CASSQADILNEQFF
TRBV14	TRBJ2-4	13	CASSWTGINIQYF
TRBV29-1	TRBJ2-7	13	CSVLQRLNSEQYF
TRBV29-1	TRBJ2-5	14	CSVPRGGGIKTQYF
TRBV7-8	TRBJ2-7	11	CASRGTYEQYF